Each of the 15 T cell receptor beta chains below was sequenced from the same sample in a study of cytomegalovirus exposure and HLA in healthy donors. PCR was performed using 60 Vbeta and 13 Jbeta primers. Generated by immunoSEQ multiplex PCR, the TCRdb table keeps only in-frame clones and is missing some. The sample records around 150,000 clones, roughly 80% being singletons. Sequenced input: PBMCs. Every receptor here comes from a woman aged 25 to 39 in good health and CMV-seropositive.

To note about this clone: Other DNA sequences within the sample encode an identical CDR3. The V gene is TRBV19, the J gene TRBJ1-5, with 7 bases identical to TRBD1. Looked up from germline, CDR1 is LNHDA and CDR2 is SQIVND (reference sequence). The V gene end was trimmed by 3 bases and the J gene end by 5 bases; junction bases not matched to a gene: 1. The CDR3 consists of 13 residues. The CDR3 region has the DNA TGTGCCAGTAGTATCGACAGGGATCAGCCCCAGCATTTT. It encodes CASSIDRDQPQHF.

CDR3 in DNA: TGCGCCAGCAGACGCGATATGAACACTGAAGCTTTCTTT. This translates into CASRRDMNTEAFF. The chain carries TRBV10-2 and TRBJ1-1; D unclear. The germline CDR1 and CDR2 sequences are WSHSY and SAAADI. The CDR3 is 13 residues long. V was clipped by 6 bases and J by 0 bases, with 8 bases between them.

This clone was detected a few times. V and J are TRBV19 and TRBJ1-2, with TRBD1 matching 8 bases. This CDR3 has 13 amino acids. The trim removed 5 bases at V and 2 bases at J, leaving 1 base unmatched. Germline CDR1 and CDR2: LNHDA and SQIVND (reference sequence). The CDR3 here is CASSRDRNYGYTF. DNA of the CDR3: TGTGCCAGTAGTCGGGACAGGAACTATGGCTACACCTTC. Full variable domain (missing parts from reference TRBV19 and TRBJ1-2): DGGITQSPKYLFRKEGQNVTLSCEQNLNHDAMYWYRQDPGQGLRLIYYSQIVNDFQKGDIAEGYSVSREKKESFPLTVTSAQKNPTAFYLCASSRDRNYGYTFGSGTRLTVV.

The CDR3: CASSSRLRQGGWDGYTF. CDR3 DNA: TGTGCCAGCAGCTCCCGTTTGAGACAGGGAGGTTGGGATGGCTACACCTTC. V usage is TRBV7-2 and J usage is TRBJ1-2; 7 bases are shared with TRBD1. The CDR3 is made up of 17 amino acids. Germline V gives CDR1 SGHTA, CDR2 FQGNSA. The junction had 17 bases not matched to a gene; V was cut back by 4 bases and J by 6 bases.

This rearrangement joins TRBV5-8 to TRBJ1-1; 7 bases line up with TRBD1. V lost 0 bases to trimming and J lost 1 base; unmatched junction nucleotides: 3. Per germline, CDR1 SGHTS and CDR2 YDEGEE. The CDR3 covers 15 residues. DNA of the CDR3: TGTGCCAGCAGCTTGGATCCAGGGGGGAACACTGAAGCTTTCTTT. It encodes CASSLDPGGNTEAFF.

This rearrangement joins TRBV7-2 to TRBJ2-5; no clear D gene. TRBJ2-7 explains the end of the DNA better; the J call may be wrong. This CDR3 comprises 14 residues. CDR1 is SGHTA and CDR2 is FQGNSA in the germline V gene. The chain's CDR3 is CASSFKRSNYEQYF. CDR3 nucleotide sequence: TGTGCCAGCAGCTTCAAAAGGAGCAACTACGAGCAGTACTTC.

This clone has a single count. J is TRBJ2-7 and V is TRBV5-4; 7 nucleotides align to TRBD2. Looked up from germline, CDR1 is SGHNT and CDR2 is YYREEE (reference sequence). J was trimmed by 6 bases and V by 0 bases; bases with no gene match: 12. The CDR3 contains 16 residues. CDR3 sequence (DNA): TGTGCCAGCAGCTTGGCATCGGGGAGGGTTGAAGGCGAGCAGTACTTC. It specifies CASSLASGRVEGEQYF.

This chain joins TRBV9 and TRBJ2-3; D might be TRBD2 (6 bases). Germline V CDR1 and CDR2: SGDLS, YYNGEE. The V and J ends lost 0 bases and 4 bases respectively, with 6 bases between them. This CDR3 spans 13 amino acids. CDR3 bases: TGTGCCAGCAGCGTAGCGGGGGCAGATACGCAGTATTTT. Its protein product is CASSVAGADTQYF.

The chain joins TRBV12-5 to TRBJ1-2, with 8 bases aligning to TRBD1. CDR1 and CDR2 (germline): LGHNT, FRNRAP. This CDR3 has 13 residues. The V gene end was trimmed by 1 base and the J gene end by 6 bases; junction bases not matched to a gene: 1. The CDR3 reads CASGLAGGHGYTF. CDR3 nucleotides: TGTGCTAGTGGTTTGGCAGGGGGCCATGGCTACACCTTC.

This chain uses TRBV13 with TRBJ2-2; D is unresolved. Germline V gene data show CDR1 as PRHDT and CDR2 as FYEKMQ (reference sequence). This CDR3 has 14 residues. The V and J ends lost 5 bases and 1 base respectively, with 8 bases between them. The CDR3 DNA is TGTGCCAGCAGCAACCAACAGAACACCGGGGAGCTGTTTTTT. It is translated as CASSNQQNTGELFF.

V gene TRBV5-5 combines with J gene TRBJ2-7; tentatively, D is TRBD1 (6 bases). Trimming took off 4 bases at V and 2 bases at J, with 10 bases between the two ends. This CDR3 has 13 amino acids. Germline V gene lookup returns CDR1 SGHKS and CDR2 YYEKEE (reference sequence). For the CDR3, the DNA is TGTGCCAGCAGCCGTAACAGGGCCTACGAGCAGTACTTC. Translation: CASSRNRAYEQYF.

The chain has TRBV7-2 and TRBJ1-5, with 10 bases lining up with TRBD1. Trimming took 4 bases from V and 0 from J; bases not matched to a gene: 6. There are 17 residues in the CDR3. Germline assignment: CDR1 SGHTA and CDR2 FQGNSA. CDR3 in amino acids: CASSSGQGSYSNQPQHF. CDR3 in DNA: TGTGCCAGCAGCTCGGGACAGGGGTCGTATAGCAATCAGCCCCAGCATTTT.

The chain couples TRBV7-2 to TRBJ1-2, with a possible D match to TRBD1 (6 bases). This CDR3 comprises 15 residues. The ends were cut back, 3 bases at V and 2 bases at J, with 13 bases in the middle. Per germline, CDR1 SGHTA and CDR2 FQGNSA. CDR3 bases: TGTGCCAGCAGCTTCCGACAGGTTGAGAACTATGGCTACACCTTC. Translating it yields CASSFRQVENYGYTF. Drawing the rest from reference TRBV7-2 and TRBJ1-2, the complete variable domain is GAGVSQSPSNKVTEKGKDVELRCDPISGHTALYWYRQSLGQGLEFLIYFQGNSAPDKSGLPSDRFSAERTGGSVSTLTIQRTQQEDSAVYLCASSFRQVENYGYTFGSGTRLTVV.

V is TRBV5-1 and J is TRBJ2-3, with 14 bases that match TRBD2. V lost 7 bases to trimming and J lost 0 bases; unmatched junction nucleotides: 10. In germline, CDR1 is SGHRS, CDR2 YFSETQ. The CDR3 contains 18 residues. As DNA, the CDR3 is TGCGCCAGCTCCAAGGGGACTAGCGGGGGCACGAGCACAGATACGCAGTATTTT. It encodes CASSKGTSGGTSTDTQYF.

The chain employs TRBV2 and TRBJ1-2; 8 bases are a match to TRBD1. The V segment lost 5 bases and the J segment 6 bases; nucleotides outside the gene matches: 11. Germline V gene lookup returns CDR1 SNHLY and CDR2 FYNNEI. There are 15 residues in the CDR3. As DNA, the CDR3 is TGTGCCAGCAGTAATACCAGGGGGCTGGGCAATGGCTACACCTTC. Amino acids: CASSNTRGLGNGYTF.